This entry concerns a single T cell receptor beta chain. Repertoires were generated with immunoSEQ multiplex PCR, while TCRdb's copy carries only in-frame clones and drops some. The data show tens of thousands of clones, with none appearing a single time. These data are taken from a study of T cells after posttransplantation cyclophosphamide. The germline gives CDR1 MDHEN, CDR2 SYDVKM. CDR3 length: 16 amino acids. V gave up 5 bases and J gave up 1 base; unmatched junction bases: 10. The TCR sequence derives from a woman aged 60-70 years in good health, CMV-negative, and a related stem cell transplant donor. Sequencing used PBMCs. V usage is TRBV28 and J usage is TRBJ2-5; 7 nucleotides align to TRBD1. CDR3 loop: CASSPQGVGIQETQYF. The CDR3 DNA sequence: TGTGCCAGCAGTCCTCAGGGGGTGGGGATCCAAGAGACCCAGTACTTC.